This TCR beta chain was recovered during a study of blood T cell repertoires in COVID-19. Study information: Researchers got acute and convalescent COVID-19 samples from the United States, Italy and Spain. From T cells, B-cell-depleted T cells, or PBMCs came the material, which was cDNA or gDNA.

How the authors handled the data: Researchers report that nucleated cell counts were estimated from reference gene primer amplification. Repertoires were generated with immunoSEQ multiplex PCR, while TCRdb's copy carries only in-frame clones and drops some. For V, J and clone size, that table is used; D and trimming come from the DNA. There are around 120,000 clones in the sample; over 70% occur only once, and approximately 2.5% lies in the top ten. Germline V gene lookup returns CDR1 LNHDA and CDR2 SQIVND (reference sequence). Trimming took 5 bases from V and 4 from J; bases not matched to a gene: 12. There are 17 residues in the CDR3.

The sample consisted of peripheral blood. The chain employs TRBV19 and TRBJ1-3; 9 bases map to TRBD1. The sequence derives from a man between 65 and 80 years old with acute or convalescent COVID-19. The CDR3 is CASSFRQGGIQGNTIYF. CDR3 bases: TGTGCCAGTAGTTTTCGACAGGGGGGTATACAAGGAAACACCATATATTTT.